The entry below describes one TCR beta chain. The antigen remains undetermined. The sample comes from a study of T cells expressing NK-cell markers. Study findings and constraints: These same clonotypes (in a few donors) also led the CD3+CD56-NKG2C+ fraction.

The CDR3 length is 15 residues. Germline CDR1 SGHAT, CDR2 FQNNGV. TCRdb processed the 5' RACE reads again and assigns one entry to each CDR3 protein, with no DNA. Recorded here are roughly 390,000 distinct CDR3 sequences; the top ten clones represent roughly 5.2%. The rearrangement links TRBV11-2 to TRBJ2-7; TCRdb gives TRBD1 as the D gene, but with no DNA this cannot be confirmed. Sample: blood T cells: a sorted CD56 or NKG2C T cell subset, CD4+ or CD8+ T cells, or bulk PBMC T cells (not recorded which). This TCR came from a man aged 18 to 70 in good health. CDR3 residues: CASSPGRGGIYEQYF. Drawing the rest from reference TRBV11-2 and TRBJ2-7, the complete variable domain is EAGVAQSPRYKIIEKRQSVAFWCNPISGHATLYWYQQILGQGPKLLIQFQNNGVVDDSQLPKDRFSAERLKGVDSTLKIQPAKLEDSAVYLCASSPGRGGIYEQYFGPGTRLTVT.